This T cell receptor (beta chain) was sequenced in a study of response to subunit inactivated influenza vaccine. The V gene lost 2 bases and the J gene lost 13 bases, with 12 bases spanning the gap. The CDR3 loop spans 13 amino acids. Germline V gives CDR1 SGHVS, CDR2 FQNEAQ. Study results and caveats: The authors proposed limited new T cell recruitment per seasonal influenza vaccination.

The sample holds a few counts of this clonotype. Antigen unknown. TCRdb re-called the RT-PCR reads with MiXCR, one entry per CDR3 protein. The data contain 710,000 or so distinct CDR3 sequences, 15% to 19% of them singletons. J is TRBJ2-6 and V is TRBV7-8; D remains ambiguous. The TCR originated in a man in his fifties or sixties who received an inactivated influenza vaccine. Sample: PBMCs from blood, taken 11 to 12 days after vaccination. The chain's CDR3 is CASSLLRTEVLTF. The CDR3 DNA reads as TGTGCCAGCAGCTTATTAAGGACCGAGGTCCTGACTTTC.